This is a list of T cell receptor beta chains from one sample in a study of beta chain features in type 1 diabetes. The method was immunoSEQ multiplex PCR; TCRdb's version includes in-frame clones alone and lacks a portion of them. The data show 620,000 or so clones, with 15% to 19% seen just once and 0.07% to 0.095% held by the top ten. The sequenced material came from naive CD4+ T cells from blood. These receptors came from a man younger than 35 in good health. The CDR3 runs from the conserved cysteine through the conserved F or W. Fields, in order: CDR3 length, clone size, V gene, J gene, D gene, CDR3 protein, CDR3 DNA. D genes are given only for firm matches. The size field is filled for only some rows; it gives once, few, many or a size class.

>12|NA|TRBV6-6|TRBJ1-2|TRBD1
CASSHRGPGYTF
TGTGCCAGCAGCCACAGGGGGCCTGGCTACACCTTC
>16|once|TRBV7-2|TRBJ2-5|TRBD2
CASSQGLAGPQETQYF
TGTGCCAGCAGCCAGGGACTAGCGGGGCCACAAGAGACCCAGTACTTC
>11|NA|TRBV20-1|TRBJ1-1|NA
CSGLFRTEAFF
TGCAGTGGCTTATTTAGGACTGAAGCTTTCTTT
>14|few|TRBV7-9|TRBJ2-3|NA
CASSRTGYTDTQYF
TGTGCCAGCAGCCGCACAGGTTACACAGATACGCAGTATTTT
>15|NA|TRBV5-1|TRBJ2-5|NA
CASSLSRGRRETQYF
TGCGCCAGCAGCTTGTCCAGGGGCCGCCGGGAGACCCAGTACTTC
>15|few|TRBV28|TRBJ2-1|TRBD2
CASSSLGLGVHEQFF
TGTGCCAGCAGTTCCCTAGGACTAGGCGTCCATGAGCAGTTCTTC
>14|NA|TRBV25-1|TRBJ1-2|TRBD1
CASSRTGSDYGYTF
TGTGCCAGCAGCCGGACAGGTTCCGACTATGGCTACACCTTC
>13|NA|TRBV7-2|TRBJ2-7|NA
CASSPQWGYEQYF
TGTGCCAGCAGCCCCCAGTGGGGGTACGAGCAGTACTTC
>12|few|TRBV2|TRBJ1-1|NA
CASRESGTEAFF
TGTGCCAGCAGGGAAAGTGGGACTGAAGCTTTCTTT
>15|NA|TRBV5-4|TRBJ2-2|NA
CASSRDVMNTGELFF
TGTGCCAGCAGCAGGGACGTTATGAACACCGGGGAGCTGTTTTTT
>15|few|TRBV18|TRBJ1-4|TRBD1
CASSPLSEGGEKLFF
TGTGCCAGCTCACCCCTATCCGAAGGGGGCGAAAAACTGTTTTTT
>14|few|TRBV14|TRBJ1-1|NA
CASSLESRGTRTFF
TGTGCCAGCAGCCTCGAATCCCGCGGGACTCGGACTTTCTTT
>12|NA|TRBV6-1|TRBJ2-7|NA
CASSGTRYEQYF
TGTGCCAGCAGTGGGACTCGGTACGAGCAGTACTTC
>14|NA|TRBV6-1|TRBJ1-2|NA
CASSPLQGGGGYTF
TGTGCCAGCAGTCCTCTACAAGGGGGAGGTGGCTACACCTTC
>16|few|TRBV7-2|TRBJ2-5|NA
CASSFYGTDPQETQYF
TGTGCCAGCAGCTTTTACGGGACGGACCCCCAAGAGACCCAGTACTTC
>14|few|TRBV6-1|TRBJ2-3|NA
CASHRDTSTDTQYF
TGTGCCAGCCACAGGGATACTTCCACAGATACGCAGTATTTT
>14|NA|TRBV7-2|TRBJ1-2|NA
CASSEQFGILGYTF
TGTGCCAGCAGCGAACAGTTCGGGATTCTTGGCTACACCTTC
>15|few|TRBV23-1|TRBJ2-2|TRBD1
CASNRRDSNTGELFF
TGCGCCAGCAATCGCCGGGACAGTAACACCGGGGAGCTGTTTTTT
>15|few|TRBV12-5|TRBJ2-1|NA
CASGLSEKRINEQFF
TGTGCTAGTGGTCTATCAGAGAAAAGGATCAATGAGCAGTTCTTC
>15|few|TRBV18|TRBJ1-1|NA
CASSSEGGLNTEAFF
TGTGCCAGCTCGTCGGAGGGGGGCCTGAACACTGAAGCTTTCTTT
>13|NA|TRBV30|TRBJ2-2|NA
CAWQGLYTGELFF
TGTGCCTGGCAGGGGCTCTACACCGGGGAGCTGTTTTTT
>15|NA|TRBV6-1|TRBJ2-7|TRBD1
CASSEWGQGQREQYF
TGTGCCAGCAGTGAATGGGGACAGGGTCAACGCGAGCAGTACTTC
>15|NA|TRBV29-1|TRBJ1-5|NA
CSVVIGLAGNQPQHF
TGCAGCGTTGTGATTGGGTTGGCTGGCAATCAGCCCCAGCATTTT
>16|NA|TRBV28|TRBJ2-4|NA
CASSSPLTKAKNIQYF
TGTGCCAGCAGTTCCCCGTTAACAAAAGCCAAAAACATTCAGTACTTC